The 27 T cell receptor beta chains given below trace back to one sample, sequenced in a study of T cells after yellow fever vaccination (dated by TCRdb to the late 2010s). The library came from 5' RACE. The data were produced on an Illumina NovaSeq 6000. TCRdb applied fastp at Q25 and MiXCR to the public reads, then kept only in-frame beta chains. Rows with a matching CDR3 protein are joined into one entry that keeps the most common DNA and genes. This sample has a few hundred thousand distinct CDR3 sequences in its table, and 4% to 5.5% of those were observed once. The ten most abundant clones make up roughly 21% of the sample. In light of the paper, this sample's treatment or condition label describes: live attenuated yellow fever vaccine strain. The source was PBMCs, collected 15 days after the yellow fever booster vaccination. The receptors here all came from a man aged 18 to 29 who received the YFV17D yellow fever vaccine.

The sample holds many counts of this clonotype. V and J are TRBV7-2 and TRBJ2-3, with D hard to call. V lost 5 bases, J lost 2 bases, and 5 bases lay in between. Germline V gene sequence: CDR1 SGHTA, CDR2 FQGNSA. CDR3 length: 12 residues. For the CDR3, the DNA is TGTGCCAGCAGCCCACCCACAGATACGCAGTATTTT. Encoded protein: CASSPPTDTQYF.

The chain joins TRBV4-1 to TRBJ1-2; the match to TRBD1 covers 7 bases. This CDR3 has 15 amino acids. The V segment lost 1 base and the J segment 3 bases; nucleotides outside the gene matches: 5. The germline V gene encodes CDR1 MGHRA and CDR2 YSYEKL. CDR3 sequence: CASSQGTGPYYGYTF. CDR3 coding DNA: TGCGCCAGCAGCCAAGGGACAGGCCCGTACTATGGCTACACCTTC.

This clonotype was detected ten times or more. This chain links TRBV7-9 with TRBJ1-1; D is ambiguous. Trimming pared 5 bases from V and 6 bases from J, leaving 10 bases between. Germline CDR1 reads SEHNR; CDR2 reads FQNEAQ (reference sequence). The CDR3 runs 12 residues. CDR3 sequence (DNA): TGTGCCAGCAGCCGCATCGAGTCTGAAGCTTTCTTT. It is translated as CASSRIESEAFF.

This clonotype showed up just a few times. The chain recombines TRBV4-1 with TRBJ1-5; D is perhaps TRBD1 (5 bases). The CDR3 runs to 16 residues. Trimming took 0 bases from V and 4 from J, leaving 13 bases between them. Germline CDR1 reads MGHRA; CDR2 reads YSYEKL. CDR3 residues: CASSQELWGGNQPQHF. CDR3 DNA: TGCGCCAGCAGCCAAGAATTATGGGGGGGGAATCAGCCCCAGCATTTT.

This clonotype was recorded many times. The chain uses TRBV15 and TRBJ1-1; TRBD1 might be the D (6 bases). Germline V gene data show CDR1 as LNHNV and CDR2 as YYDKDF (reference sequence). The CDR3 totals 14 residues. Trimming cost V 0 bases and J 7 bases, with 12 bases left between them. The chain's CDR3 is CATSRDRGTVEAFF. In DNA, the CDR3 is TGTGCCACCAGCAGAGACAGGGGAACAGTTGAAGCTTTCTTT.

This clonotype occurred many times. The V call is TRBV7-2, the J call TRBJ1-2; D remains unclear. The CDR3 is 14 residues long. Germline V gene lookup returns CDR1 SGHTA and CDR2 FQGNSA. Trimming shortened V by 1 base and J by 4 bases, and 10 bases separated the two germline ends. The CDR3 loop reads CASSLGGGTYGYTF. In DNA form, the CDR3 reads TGTGCCAGCAGCTTAGGAGGAGGAACCTATGGCTACACCTTC.

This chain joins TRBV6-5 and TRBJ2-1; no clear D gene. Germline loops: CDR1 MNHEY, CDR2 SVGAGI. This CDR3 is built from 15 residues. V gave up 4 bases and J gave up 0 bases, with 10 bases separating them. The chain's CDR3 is CASSSDWSSYNEQFF. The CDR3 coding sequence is TGTGCCAGCAGTTCTGACTGGAGCTCCTACAATGAGCAGTTCTTC.

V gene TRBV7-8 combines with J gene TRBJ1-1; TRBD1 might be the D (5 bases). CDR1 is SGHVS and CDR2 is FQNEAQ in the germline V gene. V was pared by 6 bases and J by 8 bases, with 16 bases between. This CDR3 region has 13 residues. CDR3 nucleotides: TGTGCCAGCAGGAAGTGGGGGAACGACGAAGCTTTCTTT. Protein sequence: CASRKWGNDEAFF.

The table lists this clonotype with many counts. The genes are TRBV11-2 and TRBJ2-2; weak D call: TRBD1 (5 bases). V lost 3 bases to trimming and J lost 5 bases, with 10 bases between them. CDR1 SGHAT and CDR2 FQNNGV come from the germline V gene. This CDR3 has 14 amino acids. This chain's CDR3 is CASSFNRNTGELFF. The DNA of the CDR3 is TGTGCCAGCAGCTTCAACAGGAATACCGGGGAGCTGTTTTTT.

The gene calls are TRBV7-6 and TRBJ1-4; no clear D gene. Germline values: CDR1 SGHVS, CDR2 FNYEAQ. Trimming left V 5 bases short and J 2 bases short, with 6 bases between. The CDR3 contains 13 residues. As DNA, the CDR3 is TGTGCCAGCAGCGCGATGACTAATGAAAAACTGTTTTTT. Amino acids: CASSAMTNEKLFF.

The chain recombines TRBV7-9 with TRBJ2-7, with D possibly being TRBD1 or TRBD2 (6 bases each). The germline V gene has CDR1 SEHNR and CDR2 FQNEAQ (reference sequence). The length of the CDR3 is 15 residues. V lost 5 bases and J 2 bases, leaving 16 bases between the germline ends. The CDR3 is CASSPRGGGAYEQYF. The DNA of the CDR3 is TGTGCCAGCAGCCCCCGAGGGGGAGGTGCCTACGAGCAGTACTTC.

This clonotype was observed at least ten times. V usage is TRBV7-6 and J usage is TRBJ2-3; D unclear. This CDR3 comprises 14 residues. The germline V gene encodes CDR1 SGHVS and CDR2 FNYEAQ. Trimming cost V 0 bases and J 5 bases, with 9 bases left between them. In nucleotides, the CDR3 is TGTGCCAGCAGCTTAGCTGGCACCCAAGATACGCAGTATTTT. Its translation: CASSLAGTQDTQYF.

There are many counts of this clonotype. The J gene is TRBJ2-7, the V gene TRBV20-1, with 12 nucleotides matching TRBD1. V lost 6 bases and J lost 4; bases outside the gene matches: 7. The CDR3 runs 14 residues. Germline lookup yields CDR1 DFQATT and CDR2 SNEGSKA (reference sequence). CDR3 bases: TGCAGTGCCCCTCCGGGACAGGGGGCTTACGAGCAGTACGTC. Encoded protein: CSAPPGQGAYEQYV.

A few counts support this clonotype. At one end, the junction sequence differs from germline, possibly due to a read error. The CDR3 loop is CASSYRGRDRGFF. In nucleotides, the CDR3 is TGTGCCAGCAGTTACAGGGGCAGGGACAGGGGATTCTTC. The J gene is TRBJ1-2, the V gene TRBV12-3 or TRBV12-4; 10 bases fit TRBD1. The CDR3 is made up of 13 amino acids.

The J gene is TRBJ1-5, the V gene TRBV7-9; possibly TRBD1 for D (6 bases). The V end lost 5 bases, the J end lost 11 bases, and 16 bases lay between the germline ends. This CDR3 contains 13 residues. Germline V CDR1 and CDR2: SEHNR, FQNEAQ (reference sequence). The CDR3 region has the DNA TGTGCCAGCAGCCCTTCGGGGGGGCGAACCCAGCATTTT. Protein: CASSPSGGRTQHF.

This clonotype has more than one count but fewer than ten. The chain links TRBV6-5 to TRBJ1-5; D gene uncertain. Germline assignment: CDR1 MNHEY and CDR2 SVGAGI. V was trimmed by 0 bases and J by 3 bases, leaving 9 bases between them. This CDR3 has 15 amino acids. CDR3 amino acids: CASSYSQVPNQPQHF. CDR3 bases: TGTGCCAGCAGTTACTCTCAGGTTCCCAATCAGCCCCAGCATTTT.

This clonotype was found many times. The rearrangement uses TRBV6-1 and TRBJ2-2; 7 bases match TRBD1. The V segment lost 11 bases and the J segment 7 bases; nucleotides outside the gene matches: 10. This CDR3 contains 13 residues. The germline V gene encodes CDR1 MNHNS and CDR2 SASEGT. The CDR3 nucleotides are TGTGCCGGATGGACAGGAGTGGTCGGGGAGCTGTTTTTT. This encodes CAGWTGVVGELFF.

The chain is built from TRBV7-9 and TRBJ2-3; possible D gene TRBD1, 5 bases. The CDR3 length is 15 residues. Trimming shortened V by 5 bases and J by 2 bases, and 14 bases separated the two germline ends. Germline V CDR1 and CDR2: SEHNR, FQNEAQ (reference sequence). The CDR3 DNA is TGTGCCAGCAGCCGTCAACAGGACCTCACAGATACGCAGTATTTT. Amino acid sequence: CASSRQQDLTDTQYF.

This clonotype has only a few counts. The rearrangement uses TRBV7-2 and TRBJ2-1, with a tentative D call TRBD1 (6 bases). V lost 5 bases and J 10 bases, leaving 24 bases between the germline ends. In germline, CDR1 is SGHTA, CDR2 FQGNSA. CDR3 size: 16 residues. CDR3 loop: CASSPRTGDTSYEQFF. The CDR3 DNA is TGTGCCAGCAGCCCAAGAACCGGGGACACCTCCTACGAGCAGTTCTTC.

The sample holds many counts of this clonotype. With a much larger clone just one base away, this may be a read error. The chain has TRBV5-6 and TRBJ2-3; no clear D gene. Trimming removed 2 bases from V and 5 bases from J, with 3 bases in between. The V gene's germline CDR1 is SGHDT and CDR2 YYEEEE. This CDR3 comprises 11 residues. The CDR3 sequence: CASSFVDTQYF. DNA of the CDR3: TGTGCCAGCAGCTTCGTAGATACGCAGTATTTT.

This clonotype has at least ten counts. CDR3 loop: CASSLEALLGTQYF. The CDR3 DNA reads as TGTGCCAGCAGTTTAGAAGCTCTCTTAGGGACCCAGTACTTC. The V and J genes are TRBV12-3 or TRBV12-4 and TRBJ2-5, with D unclear. This CDR3 region has 14 residues. The ends were cut back, 1 base at V and 7 bases at J, with 13 bases in the middle.

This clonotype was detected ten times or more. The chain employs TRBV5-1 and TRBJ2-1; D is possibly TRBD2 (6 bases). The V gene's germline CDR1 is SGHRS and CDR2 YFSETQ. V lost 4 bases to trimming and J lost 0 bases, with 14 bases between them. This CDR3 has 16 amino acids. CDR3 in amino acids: CASSPSGGSSYNEQFF. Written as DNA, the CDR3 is TGCGCCAGCAGCCCCTCCGGGGGAAGCTCCTACAATGAGCAGTTCTTC.

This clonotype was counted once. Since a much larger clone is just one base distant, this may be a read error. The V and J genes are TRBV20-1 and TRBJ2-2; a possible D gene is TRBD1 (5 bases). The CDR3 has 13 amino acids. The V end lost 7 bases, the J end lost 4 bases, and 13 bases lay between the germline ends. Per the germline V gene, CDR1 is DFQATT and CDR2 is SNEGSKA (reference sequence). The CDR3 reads CSVGASTTGELFF. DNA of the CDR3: TGCAGTGTTGGGGCATCGACCACCGGGGAGCTGTTTTTT.

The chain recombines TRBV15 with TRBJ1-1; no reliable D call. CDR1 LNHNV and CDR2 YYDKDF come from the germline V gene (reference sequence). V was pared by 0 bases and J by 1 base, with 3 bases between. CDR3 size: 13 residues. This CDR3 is CATSRDRNTEAFF. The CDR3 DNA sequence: TGTGCCACCAGCAGAGATCGGAACACTGAAGCTTTCTTT. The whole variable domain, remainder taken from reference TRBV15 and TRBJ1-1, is DAMVIQNPRYQVTQFGKPVTLSCSQTLNHNVMYWYQQKSSQAPKLLFHYYDKDFNNEADTPDNFQSRRPNTSFCFLDIRSPGLGDTAMYLCATSRDRNTEAFFGQGTRLTVV.

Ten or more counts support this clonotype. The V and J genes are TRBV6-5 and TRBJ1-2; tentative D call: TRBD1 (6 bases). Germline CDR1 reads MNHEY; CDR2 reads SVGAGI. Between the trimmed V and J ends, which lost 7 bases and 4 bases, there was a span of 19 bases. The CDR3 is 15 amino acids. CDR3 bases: TGTGCCAGCACTCCGGGAGGGGGGGCCGGCTATGGCTACACCTTC. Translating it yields CASTPGGGAGYGYTF.

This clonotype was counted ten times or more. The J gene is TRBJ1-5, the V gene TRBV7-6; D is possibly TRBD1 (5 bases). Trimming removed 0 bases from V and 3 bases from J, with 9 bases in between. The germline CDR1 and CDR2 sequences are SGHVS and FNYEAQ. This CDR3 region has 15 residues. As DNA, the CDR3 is TGTGCCAGCAGCTTAGCGAGCGGGACCAATCAGCCCCAGCATTTT. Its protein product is CASSLASGTNQPQHF.

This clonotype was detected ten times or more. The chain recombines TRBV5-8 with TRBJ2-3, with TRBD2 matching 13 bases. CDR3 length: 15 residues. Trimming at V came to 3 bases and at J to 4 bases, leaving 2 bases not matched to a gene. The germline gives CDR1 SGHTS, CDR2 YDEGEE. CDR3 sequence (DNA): TGTGCCAGCAGCTGGACTAGCGGGGGACCAGATACGCAGTATTTT. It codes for CASSWTSGGPDTQYF.